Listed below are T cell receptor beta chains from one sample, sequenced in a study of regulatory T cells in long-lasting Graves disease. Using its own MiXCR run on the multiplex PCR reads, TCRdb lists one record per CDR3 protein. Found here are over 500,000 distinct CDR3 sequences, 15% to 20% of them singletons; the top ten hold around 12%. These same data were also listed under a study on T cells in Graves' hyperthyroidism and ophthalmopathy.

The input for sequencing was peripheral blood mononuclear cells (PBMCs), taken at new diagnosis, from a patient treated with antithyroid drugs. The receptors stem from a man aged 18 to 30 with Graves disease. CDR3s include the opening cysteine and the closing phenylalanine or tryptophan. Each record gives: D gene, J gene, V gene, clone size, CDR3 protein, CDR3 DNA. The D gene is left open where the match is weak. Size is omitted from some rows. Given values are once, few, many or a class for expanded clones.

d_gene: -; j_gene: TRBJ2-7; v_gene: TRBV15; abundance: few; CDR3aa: CATREAGRGVSEQYF; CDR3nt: TGTGCCACCCGGGAGGCTGGCAGGGGGGTATCCGAGCAGTACTTC
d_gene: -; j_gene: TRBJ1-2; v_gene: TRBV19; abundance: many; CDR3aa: CASSIVIWMDYGYTF; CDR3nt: TGTGCCAGTAGTATCGTAATCTGGATGGACTATGGCTACACCTTC
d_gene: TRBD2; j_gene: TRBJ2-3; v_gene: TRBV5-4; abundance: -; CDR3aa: CASRAGLSTDTQYF; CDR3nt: TGTGCCAGCAGAGCGGGACTAAGCACAGATACGCAGTATTTT
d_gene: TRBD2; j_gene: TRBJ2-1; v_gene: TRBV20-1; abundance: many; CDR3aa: CSALAGTSGSSYNEQFF; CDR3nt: TGCAGTGCCCTTGCCGGGACTAGCGGGAGCTCCTACAATGAGCAGTTCTTC
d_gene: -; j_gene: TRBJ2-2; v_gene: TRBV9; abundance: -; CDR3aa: CASSVGWETKSTGELFF; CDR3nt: TGTGCCAGCAGCGTAGGGTGGGAAACCAAAAGCACCGGGGAGCTGTTTTTT
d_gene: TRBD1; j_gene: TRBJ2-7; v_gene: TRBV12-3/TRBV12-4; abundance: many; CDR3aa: CASRRDRGSYEQYF; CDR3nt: TGTGCCAGCAGGCGGGACAGGGGCTCCTACGAGCAGTACTTC
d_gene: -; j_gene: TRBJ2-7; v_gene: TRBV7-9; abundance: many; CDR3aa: CASSFSGTLGSEQYF; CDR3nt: TGTGCCAGCAGCTTTTCGGGTACCCTGGGTTCCGAGCAGTACTTC
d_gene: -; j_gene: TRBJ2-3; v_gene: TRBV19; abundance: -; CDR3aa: CASSIQRTRTDTQYF; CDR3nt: TGTGCCAGTAGTATACAACGGACCCGCACAGATACGCAGTATTTT
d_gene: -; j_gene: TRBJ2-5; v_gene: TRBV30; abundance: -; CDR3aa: CAWGGPAQGTQYF; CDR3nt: TGTGCCTGGGGAGGGCCCGCACAAGGGACCCAGTACTTC
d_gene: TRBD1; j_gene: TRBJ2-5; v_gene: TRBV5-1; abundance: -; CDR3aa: CASSLGTGVEETQYF; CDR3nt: TGCGCCAGCAGCTTGGGGACAGGGGTCGAAGAGACCCAGTACTTC
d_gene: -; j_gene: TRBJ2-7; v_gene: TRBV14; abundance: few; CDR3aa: CASSQGRNRAYEQYF; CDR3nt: TGTGCCAGCAGCCAAGGTAGAAACCGAGCCTACGAGCAGTACTTC
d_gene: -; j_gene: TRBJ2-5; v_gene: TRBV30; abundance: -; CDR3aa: CARSVLSAIGKAKETQYF; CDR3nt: TGTGCCCGGAGTGTACTAAGCGCGATTGGGAAAGCCAAAGAGACCCAGTACTTC
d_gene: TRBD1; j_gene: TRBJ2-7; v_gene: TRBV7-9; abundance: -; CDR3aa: CASSSRDRVYEQYF; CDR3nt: TGTGCCAGCAGCTCCCGGGACAGGGTCTACGAGCAGTACTTC
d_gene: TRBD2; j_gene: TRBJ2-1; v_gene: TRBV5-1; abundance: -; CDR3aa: CASSLAAGTSGRINEQFF; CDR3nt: TGCGCCAGCAGCTTGGCTGCCGGGACTAGCGGGAGGATCAATGAGCAGTTCTTC
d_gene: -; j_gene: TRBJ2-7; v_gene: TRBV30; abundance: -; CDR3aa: CAWSVRGTQTYEQYF; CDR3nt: TGTGCCTGGAGTGTACGGGGGACACAAACCTACGAGCAGTACTTC
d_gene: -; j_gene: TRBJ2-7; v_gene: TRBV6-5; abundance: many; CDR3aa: CASSYRSGSPTYEQYF; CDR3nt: TGTGCCAGCAGTTACCGGTCGGGTTCGCCCACCTACGAGCAGTACTTC
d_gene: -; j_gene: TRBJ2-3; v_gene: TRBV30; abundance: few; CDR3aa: CAWSWAGSDTQYF; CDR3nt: TGTGCCTGGTCATGGGCAGGGTCAGATACGCAGTATTTT
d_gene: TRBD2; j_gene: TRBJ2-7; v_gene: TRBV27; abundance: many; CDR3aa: CASSLAGGRNEQYF; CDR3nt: TGTGCCAGCAGCCTAGCGGGAGGGAGGAACGAGCAGTACTTC
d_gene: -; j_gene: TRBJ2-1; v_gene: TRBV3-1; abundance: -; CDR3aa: CASSHWGAGALPEQFF; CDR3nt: TGTGCCAGCAGCCATTGGGGAGCAGGGGCCCTCCCTGAGCAGTTCTTC
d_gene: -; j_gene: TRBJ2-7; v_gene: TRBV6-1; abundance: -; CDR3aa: CASRGLREQYF; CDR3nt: TGTGCCAGCAGGGGCCTCCGAGAGCAGTACTTC
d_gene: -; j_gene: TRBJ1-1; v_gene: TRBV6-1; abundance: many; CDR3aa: CASETDRNTEAFF; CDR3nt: TGTGCCAGCGAAACAGACAGGAACACTGAAGCTTTCTTT
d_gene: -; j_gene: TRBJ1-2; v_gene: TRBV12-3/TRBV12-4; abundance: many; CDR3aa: CASSRGPGDYGYTF; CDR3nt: TGTGCCAGCAGCCGGGGCCCCGGGGACTATGGCTACACCTTC
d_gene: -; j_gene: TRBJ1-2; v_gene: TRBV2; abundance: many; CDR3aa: CASSEVRTVGYGYTF; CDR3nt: TGTGCCAGCAGTGAAGTTCGCACAGTTGGGTATGGCTACACCTTC
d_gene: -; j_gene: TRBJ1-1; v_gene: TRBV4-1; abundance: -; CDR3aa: CASSRDPREAFF; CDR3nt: TGCGCCAGCAGCCGGGACCCCCGTGAGGCTTTCTTT
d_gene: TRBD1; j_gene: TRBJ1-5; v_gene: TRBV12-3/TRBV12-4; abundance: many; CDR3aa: CASSRGQGRNQPQHF; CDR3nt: TGTGCCAGCAGTCGCGGACAGGGGCGCAATCAGCCCCAGCATTTT
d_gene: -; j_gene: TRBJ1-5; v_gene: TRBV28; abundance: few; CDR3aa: CASSFGGGGSNQPQHF; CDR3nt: TGTGCCAGCAGTTTTGGGGGGGGGGGCAGCAATCAGCCCCAGCATTTT
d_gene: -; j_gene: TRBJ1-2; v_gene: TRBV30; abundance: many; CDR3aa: CAWTYGLGGYTF; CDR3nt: TGTGCCTGGACCTACGGGCTGGGAGGCTACACCTTC
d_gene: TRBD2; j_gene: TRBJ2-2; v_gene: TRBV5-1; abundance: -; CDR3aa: CASSQGLAGSANTGELFF; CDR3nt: TGCGCCAGCAGCCAAGGACTAGCGGGAAGCGCGAACACCGGGGAGCTGTTTTTT
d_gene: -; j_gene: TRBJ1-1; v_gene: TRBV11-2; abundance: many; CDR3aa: CASTWGVAGTEAFF; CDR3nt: TGTGCCAGCACGTGGGGGGTCGCGGGCACTGAAGCTTTCTTT
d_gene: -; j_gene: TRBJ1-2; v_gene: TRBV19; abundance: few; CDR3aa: CASSMATGFGYGYTF; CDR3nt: TGTGCCAGTAGTATGGCGACAGGTTTTGGGTATGGCTACACCTTC
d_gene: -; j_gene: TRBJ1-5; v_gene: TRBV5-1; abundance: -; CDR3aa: CASSLSTGRDQPQHF; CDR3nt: TGCGCCAGCAGCTTGTCCACAGGGCGCGATCAGCCCCAGCATTTT
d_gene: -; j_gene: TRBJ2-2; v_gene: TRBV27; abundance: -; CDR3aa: CASTQGGRDTGELFF; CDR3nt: TGTGCCAGCACCCAGGGAGGTCGTGACACCGGGGAGCTGTTTTTT
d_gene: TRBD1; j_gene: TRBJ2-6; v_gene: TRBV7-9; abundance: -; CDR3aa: CASSPVQGAGSGANVLTF; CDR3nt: TGTGCCAGCAGTCCTGTTCAGGGGGCTGGGAGTGGGGCCAACGTCCTGACTTTC
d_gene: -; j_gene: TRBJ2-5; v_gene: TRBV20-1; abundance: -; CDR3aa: CSAAFGASVPETQYF; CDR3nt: TGCAGTGCTGCCTTTGGGGCTAGCGTTCCCGAGACCCAGTACTTC
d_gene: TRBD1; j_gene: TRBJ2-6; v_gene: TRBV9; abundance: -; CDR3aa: CASKSTGGSGANVLTF; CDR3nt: TGTGCCAGCAAGTCGACAGGGGGGTCTGGGGCCAACGTCCTGACTTTC
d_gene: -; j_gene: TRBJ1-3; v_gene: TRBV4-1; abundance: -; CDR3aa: CASSQDLREGTIYF; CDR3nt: TGCGCCAGCAGCCAAGATCTTCGGGAGGGCACCATATATTTT
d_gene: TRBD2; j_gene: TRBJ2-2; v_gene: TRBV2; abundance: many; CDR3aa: CASRGTSGPTGELFF; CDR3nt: TGTGCCAGCAGGGGGACTAGCGGGCCCACCGGGGAGCTGTTTTTT
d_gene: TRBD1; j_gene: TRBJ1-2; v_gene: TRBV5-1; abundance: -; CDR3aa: CASSLASGGSYGYTF; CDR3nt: TGCGCCAGCAGCTTGGCTTCAGGGGGTTCCTATGGCTACACCTTC
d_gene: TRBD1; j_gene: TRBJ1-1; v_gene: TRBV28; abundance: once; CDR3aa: CASSSRDRGRVGTEAFF; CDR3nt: TGTGCCAGCAGTAGCCGGGACAGGGGGCGGGTGGGCACTGAAGCTTTCTTT
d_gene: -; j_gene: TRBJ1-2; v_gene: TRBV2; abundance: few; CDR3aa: CASSGQRNYGYTF; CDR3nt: TGTGCCAGCAGCGGACAGAGAAACTATGGCTACACCTTC
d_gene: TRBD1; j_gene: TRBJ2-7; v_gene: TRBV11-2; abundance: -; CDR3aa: CASKFGTVAYEQYF; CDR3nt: TGTGCCAGCAAGTTTGGGACAGTGGCCTACGAGCAGTACTTC
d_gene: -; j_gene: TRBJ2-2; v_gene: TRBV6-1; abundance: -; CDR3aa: CASNNTDNANTGELFF; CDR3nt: TGTGCCAGCAACAACACGGACAACGCGAACACCGGGGAGCTGTTTTTT
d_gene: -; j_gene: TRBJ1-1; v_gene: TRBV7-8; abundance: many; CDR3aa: CASSPRTGGSTEAFF; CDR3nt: TGTGCCAGCAGCCCGCGGACCGGTGGGAGCACTGAAGCTTTCTTT
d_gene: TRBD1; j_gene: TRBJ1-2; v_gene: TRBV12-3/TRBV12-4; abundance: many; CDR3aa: CASRSQTGNYGYTF; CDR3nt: TGTGCCAGCAGATCCCAGACAGGGAACTATGGCTACACCTTC
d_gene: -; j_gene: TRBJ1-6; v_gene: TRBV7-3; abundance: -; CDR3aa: CASSPGARGNSPLHF; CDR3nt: TGTGCCAGCAGCCCGGGGGCTAGGGGAAATTCACCCCTCCACTTT
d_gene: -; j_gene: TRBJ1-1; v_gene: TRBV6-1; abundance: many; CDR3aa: CASTEGLEAFF; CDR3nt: TGTGCCAGCACCGAAGGGCTTGAAGCTTTCTTT
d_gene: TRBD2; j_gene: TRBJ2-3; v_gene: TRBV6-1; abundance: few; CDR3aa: CASSEWSSGRADTQYF; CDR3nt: TGTGCCAGCAGTGAATGGTCTAGCGGGAGGGCAGATACGCAGTATTTT
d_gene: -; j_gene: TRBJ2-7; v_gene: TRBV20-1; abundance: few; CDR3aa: CSAIGGDSYEQYF; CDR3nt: TGCAGTGCTATAGGCGGGGACTCCTACGAGCAGTACTTC
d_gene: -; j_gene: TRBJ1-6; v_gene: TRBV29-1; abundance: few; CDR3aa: CSVGDGPNSPLHF; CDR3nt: TGCAGCGTTGGGGACGGGCCCAATTCACCCCTCCACTTT
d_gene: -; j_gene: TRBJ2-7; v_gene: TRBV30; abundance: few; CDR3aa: CAWSWGAAEQYF; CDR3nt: TGTGCCTGGAGTTGGGGGGCCGCCGAGCAGTACTTC
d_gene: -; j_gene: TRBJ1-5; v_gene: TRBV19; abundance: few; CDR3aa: CASSGQGQGQPQHF; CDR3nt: TGTGCCAGTTCTGGCCAGGGGCAAGGTCAGCCCCAGCATTTT
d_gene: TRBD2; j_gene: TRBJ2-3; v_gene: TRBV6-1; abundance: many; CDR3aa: CASSDPPGLAGANTQYF; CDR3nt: TGTGCCAGCAGTGACCCCCCGGGACTAGCGGGAGCGAATACGCAGTATTTT
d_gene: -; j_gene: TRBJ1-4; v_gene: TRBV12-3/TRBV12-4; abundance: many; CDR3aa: CASSLDHRRKEKLFF; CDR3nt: TGTGCCAGCAGTTTAGATCACCGTCGGAAGGAAAAACTGTTTTTT
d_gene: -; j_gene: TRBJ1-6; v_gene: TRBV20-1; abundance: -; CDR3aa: CSAQSGQPNSPLHF; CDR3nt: TGCAGTGCCCAGTCGGGGCAACCAAATTCACCCCTCCACTTT
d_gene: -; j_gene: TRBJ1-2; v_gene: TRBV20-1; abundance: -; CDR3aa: CSARDQGGYGYTF; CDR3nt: TGCAGTGCTAGAGATCAGGGTGGCTATGGCTACACCTTC
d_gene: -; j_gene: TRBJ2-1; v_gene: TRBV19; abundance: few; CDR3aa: CASSIFPSRGYNEQFF; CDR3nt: TGTGCCAGTAGTATTTTCCCCTCACGGGGGTACAATGAGCAGTTCTTC
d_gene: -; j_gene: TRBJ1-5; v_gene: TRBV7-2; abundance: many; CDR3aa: CASSWNLGNQPQHF; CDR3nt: TGTGCCAGCAGTTGGAACCTCGGCAATCAGCCCCAGCATTTT